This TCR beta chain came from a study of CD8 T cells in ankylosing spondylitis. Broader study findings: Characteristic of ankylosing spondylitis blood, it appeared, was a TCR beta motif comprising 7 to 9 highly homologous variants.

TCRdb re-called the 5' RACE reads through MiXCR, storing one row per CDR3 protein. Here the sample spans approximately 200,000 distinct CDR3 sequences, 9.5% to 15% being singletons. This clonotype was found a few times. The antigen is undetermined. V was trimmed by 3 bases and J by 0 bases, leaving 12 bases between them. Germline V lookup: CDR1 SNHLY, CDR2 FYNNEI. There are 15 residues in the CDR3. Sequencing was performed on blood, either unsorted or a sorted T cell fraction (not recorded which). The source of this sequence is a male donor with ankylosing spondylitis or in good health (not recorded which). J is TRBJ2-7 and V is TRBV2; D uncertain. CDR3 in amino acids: CASSEEPASSYEQYF. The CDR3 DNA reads TGTGCCAGCAGTGAGGAACCCGCGAGCTCCTACGAGCAGTACTTC. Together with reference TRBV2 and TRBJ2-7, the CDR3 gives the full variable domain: EPEVTQTPSHQVTQMGQEVILRCVPISNHLYFYWYRQILGQKVEFLVSFYNNEISEKSEIFDDQFSVERPDGSNFTLKIRSTKLEDSAMYFCASSEEPASSYEQYFGPGTRLTVT.